These T cell receptor beta chains were read from a single sample in a study of cytomegalovirus exposure and HLA in healthy donors. Profiled with immunoSEQ multiplex PCR; TCRdb holds only in-frame clones, not every one. The data contain 160,000 or so clones, 80% to 90% of them seen just once; the ten biggest clones take up 5% to 7.5%. Material for sequencing was PBMCs. These receptors all stem from a man in his forties or fifties in good health and CMV-seropositive. CDR3s include the opening cysteine and the closing phenylalanine or tryptophan. The D gene is left open where the match is weak. Only some rows state a clone size, as once, few, many or a class for expanded clones.

>.|TRBV9|few|TRBJ2-7
TGTGCCAGCAGCGTAGCAGGTCAGGGGGGTTACGAGCAGTACTTC
CASSVAGQGGYEQYF
>TRBD1|TRBV5-4|.|TRBJ2-3
TGTGCCAGCAGCTATCTCCTGGGACAGGGAAGCACAGATACGCAGTATTTT
CASSYLLGQGSTDTQYF
>TRBD1|TRBV19|.|TRBJ2-4
TGTGCCAGTAGTGAGATGACAGGGGACATTCAGTACTTC
CASSEMTGDIQYF
>TRBD1|TRBV19|.|TRBJ1-1
TGTGCCAGTAACAAACCGGGACAGGGGAAGACTGAAGCTTTCTTT
CASNKPGQGKTEAFF
>TRBD2|TRBV27|.|TRBJ2-1
TGTGCCAGCAGTTTCCCGGGGGGGTACAATGAGCAGTTCTTC
CASSFPGGYNEQFF
>TRBD2|TRBV29-1|.|TRBJ2-2
TGCAGCGTTGCCGCGGGGGGGTTATACGCCGGGGAGCTGTTTTTT
CSVAAGGLYAGELFF
>.|TRBV5-1|.|TRBJ1-3
TGCGCCAGCAGCTTGGAAGGGGTCGGAAACACCATATATTTT
CASSLEGVGNTIYF
>TRBD1|TRBV6-6|.|TRBJ1-6
TGTGCCAGCACGGGACAGGTCAATTCACCCCTCCACTTT
CASTGQVNSPLHF
>TRBD1|TRBV6-5|.|TRBJ2-1
TGTGCCAGCAGGGAGCGGACAGGGGATAATTATGAGCAGTTCTTC
CASRERTGDNYEQFF
>TRBD1|TRBV5-1|once|TRBJ2-2
TGCGCCAGCAGGACAGGGGGCGCGGCCGGGGAGCTGTTTTTT
CASRTGGAAGELFF
>.|TRBV6-8|.|TRBJ1-5
TGTGCCAGCAGTTACGGGCATCAGCCCCAGCATTTT
CASSYGHQPQHF
>TRBD1|TRBV9|.|TRBJ1-2
TGTGCCAGCAGCGCAGCAGACAGGGGGAACTATGGCTACACCTTC
CASSAADRGNYGYTF
>TRBD1|TRBV29-1|.|TRBJ1-2
TGCAGCGTTCCGGGACAGCCTAACTATGGCTACACCTTC
CSVPGQPNYGYTF
>TRBD1|TRBV19|.|TRBJ2-5
TGTGCCAGTAGTGTGGACAGGGGGTTTGGGGAGCAGTACTTC
CASSVDRGFGEQYF
>TRBD1|TRBV6-5|.|TRBJ2-7
TGTGCCAGCAGTTACTCTACAGGGGATAAGCAGTACTTC
CASSYSTGDKQYF
>.|TRBV2|once|TRBJ1-6
TGTGCCAGCAGTGAGGGGGCCAGCTTTAATTCACCCCTCCACTTT
CASSEGASFNSPLHF